What follows are 2 T cell receptor beta chains derived from one specimen sequenced in a study of neurological immune-mediated disorders. The time point: longitudinal time-point 1 (baseline). TCRdb itself ran the 5' RACE reads through MiXCR, one entry per CDR3 protein. This sample has around 76,000 distinct CDR3 sequences; about a tenth occur once, and the top ten carry more than 9%. Sequenced: PBMCs. These receptors were collected from a man aged 25 to 40 in good health.

This clonotype has ten or more counts. The rearrangement uses TRBV28 and TRBJ2-7; D is unclear. Germline V CDR1 and CDR2: MDHEN, SYDVKM. This CDR3 spans 12 amino acids. V lost 1 base, J lost 3 bases, and 4 bases lay in between. The CDR3 DNA follows: TGTGCCAGCAGTTTATCCCTCTACGAGCAGTACTTC. Amino acids: CASSLSLYEQYF.

The chain joins TRBV7-6 to TRBJ1-1; D possibly corresponds to TRBD1 (5 bases). Between the trimmed V and J ends, which lost 3 bases and 1 base, there was a span of 9 bases. This CDR3 has 14 residues. Per germline, CDR1 SGHVS and CDR2 FNYEAQ. As DNA, the CDR3 is TGTGCCAGCAGCTTGGGGGAGGGGAACACTGAAGCTTTCTTT. Amino acid sequence: CASSLGEGNTEAFF. The full variable domain, in which reference TRBV7-6 and TRBJ1-1 provide the parts outside the CDR3, is GAGVSQSPRYKVTKRGQDVALRCDPISGHVSLYWYRQALGQGPEFLTYFNYEAQQDKSGLPNDRFSAERPEGSISTLTIQRTEQRDSAMYRCASSLGEGNTEAFFGQGTRLTVV.